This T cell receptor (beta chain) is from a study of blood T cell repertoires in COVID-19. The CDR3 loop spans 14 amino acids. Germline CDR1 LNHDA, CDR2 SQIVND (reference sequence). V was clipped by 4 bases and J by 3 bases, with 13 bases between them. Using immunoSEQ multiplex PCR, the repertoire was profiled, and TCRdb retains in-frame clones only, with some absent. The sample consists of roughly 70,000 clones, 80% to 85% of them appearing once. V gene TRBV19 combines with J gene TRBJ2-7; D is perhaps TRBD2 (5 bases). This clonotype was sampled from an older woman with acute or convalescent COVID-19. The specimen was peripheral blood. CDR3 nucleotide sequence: TGTGCCAGTAGTAGGGCCGGGAAGGGCTACGAGCAGTACTTC. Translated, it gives CASSRAGKGYEQYF.